The source of this T cell receptor (beta chain) is a study of early T cells in non-severe SARS-CoV-2 infection. Study-level background: Sequencing was performed on bulk RNA from unsorted whole blood, leaving chains unpaired.

The CDR3 contains 15 residues. V shed 2 bases and J shed 0 bases, with 8 bases lying between them. Germline CDR1 reads SGHTA; CDR2 reads FQGNSA. In the library, individual cDNA molecules carried attached unique molecular identifiers. Each CDR3 protein gets one entry after TCRdb re-called the 5' RACE reads with MiXCR. The sample has around 30,000 distinct CDR3 sequences, over 8.5% seen once. This rearrangement joins TRBV7-2 to TRBJ2-1; D remains ambiguous. The sequence derives from an adult who was a healthcare worker with PCR-confirmed SARS-CoV-2 infection or an uninfected control (not recorded which). Sequenced: whole blood. The CDR3 bases are TGTGCCAGCAGCTTACGGTCCACCTCCTACAATGAGCAGTTCTTC. This gives the protein CASSLRSTSYNEQFF.